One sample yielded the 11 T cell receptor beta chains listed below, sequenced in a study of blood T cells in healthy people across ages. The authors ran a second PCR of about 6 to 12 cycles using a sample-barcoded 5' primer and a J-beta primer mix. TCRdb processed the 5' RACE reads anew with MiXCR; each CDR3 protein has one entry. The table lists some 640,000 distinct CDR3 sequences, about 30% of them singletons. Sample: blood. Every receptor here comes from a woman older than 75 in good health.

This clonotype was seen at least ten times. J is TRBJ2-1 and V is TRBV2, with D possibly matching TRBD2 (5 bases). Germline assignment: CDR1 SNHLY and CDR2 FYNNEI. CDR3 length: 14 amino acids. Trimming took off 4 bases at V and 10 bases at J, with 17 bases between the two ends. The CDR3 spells CASSGLPPMREQFF. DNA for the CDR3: TGTGCCAGCAGTGGACTACCGCCTATGAGGGAGCAGTTCTTC.

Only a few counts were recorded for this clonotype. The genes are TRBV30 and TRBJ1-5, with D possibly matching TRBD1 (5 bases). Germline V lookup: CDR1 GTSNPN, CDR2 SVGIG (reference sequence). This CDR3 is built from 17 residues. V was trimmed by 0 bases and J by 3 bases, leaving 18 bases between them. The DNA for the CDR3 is TGTGCCTGGAGTGTACCTGGAGGCAGGGCTTCCAATCAGCCCCAGCATTTT. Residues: CAWSVPGGRASNQPQHF.

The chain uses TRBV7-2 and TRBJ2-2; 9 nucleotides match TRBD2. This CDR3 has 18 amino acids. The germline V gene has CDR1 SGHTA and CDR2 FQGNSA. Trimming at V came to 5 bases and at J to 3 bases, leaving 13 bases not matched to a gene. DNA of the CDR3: TGTGCCAGCAGCCCGAGACACGCTAGCGGGGAATACACCGGGGAGCTGTTTTTT. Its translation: CASSPRHASGEYTGELFF.

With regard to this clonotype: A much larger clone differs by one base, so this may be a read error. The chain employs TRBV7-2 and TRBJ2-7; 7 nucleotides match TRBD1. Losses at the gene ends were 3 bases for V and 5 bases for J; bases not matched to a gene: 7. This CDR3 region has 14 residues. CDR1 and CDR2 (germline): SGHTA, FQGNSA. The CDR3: CASSFRQGSNEQYF. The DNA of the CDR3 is TGTGCCAGCAGCTTCCGACAGGGAAGCAACGAGCAGTACTTC.

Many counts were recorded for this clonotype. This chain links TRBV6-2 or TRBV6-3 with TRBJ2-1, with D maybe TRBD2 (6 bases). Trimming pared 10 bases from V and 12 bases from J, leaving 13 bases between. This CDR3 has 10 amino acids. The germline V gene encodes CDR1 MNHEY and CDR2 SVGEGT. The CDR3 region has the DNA TGTGCCACCTCCCGGGAGTGGCAGTTCTTC. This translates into CATSREWQFF.

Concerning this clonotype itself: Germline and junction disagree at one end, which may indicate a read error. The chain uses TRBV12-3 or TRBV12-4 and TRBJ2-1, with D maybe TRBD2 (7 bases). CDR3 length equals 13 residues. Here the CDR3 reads CTSSSDAGAEQFF. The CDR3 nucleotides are TGTACCAGCAGTTCGGATGCGGGGGCTGAGCAGTTCTTC.

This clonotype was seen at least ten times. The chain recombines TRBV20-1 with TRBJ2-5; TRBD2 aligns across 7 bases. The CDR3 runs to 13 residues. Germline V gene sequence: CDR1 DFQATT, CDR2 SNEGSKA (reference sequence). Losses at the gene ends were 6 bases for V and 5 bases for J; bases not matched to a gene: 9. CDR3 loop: CSATSGVGETQYF. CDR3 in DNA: TGCAGTGCCACCAGCGGGGTAGGCGAGACCCAGTACTTC.

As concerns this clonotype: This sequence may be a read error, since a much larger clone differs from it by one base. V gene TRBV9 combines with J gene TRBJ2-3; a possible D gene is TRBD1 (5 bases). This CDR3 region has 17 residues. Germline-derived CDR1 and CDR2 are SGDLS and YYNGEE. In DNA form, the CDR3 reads TGTGTCAGCAGCGTCGAACCGCTCCAGGGTAGCACAGATACGCAGTATTTT. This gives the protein CVSSVEPLQGSTDTQYF.

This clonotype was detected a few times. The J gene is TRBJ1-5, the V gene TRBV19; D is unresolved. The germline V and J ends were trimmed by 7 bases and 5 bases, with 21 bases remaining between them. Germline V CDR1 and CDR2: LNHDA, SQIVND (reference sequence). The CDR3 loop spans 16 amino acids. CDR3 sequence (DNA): TGTGCCAGTACTAACGACGTCCGGGCCGGGGATCAGCCCCAGCATTTT. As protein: CASTNDVRAGDQPQHF. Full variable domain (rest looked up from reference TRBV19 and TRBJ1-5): DGGITQSPKYLFRKEGQNVTLSCEQNLNHDAMYWYRQDPGQGLRLIYYSQIVNDFQKGDIAEGYSVSREKKESFPLTVTSAQKNPTAFYLCASTNDVRAGDQPQHFGDGTRLSIL.

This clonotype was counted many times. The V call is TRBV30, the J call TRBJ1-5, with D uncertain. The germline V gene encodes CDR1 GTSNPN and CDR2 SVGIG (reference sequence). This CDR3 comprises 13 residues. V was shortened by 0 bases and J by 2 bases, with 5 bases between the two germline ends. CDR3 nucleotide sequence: TGTGCCTGGAGTGTACGAGGCAATCAGCCCCAGCATTTT. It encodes CAWSVRGNQPQHF.

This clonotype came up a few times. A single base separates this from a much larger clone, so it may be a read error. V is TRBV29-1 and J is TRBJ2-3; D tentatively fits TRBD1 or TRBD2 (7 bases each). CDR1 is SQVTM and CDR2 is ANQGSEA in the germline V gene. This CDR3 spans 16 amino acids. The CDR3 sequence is CSVEDLGGGGTDAQYF. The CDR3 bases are TGCAGCGTTGAAGATCTTGGGGGAGGGGGCACAGATGCGCAGTATTTT.